This T cell receptor beta chain was observed in a study of identical twins. This clonotype occurred many times. One entry per CDR3 protein, called by TCRdb with MiXCR from the 5' RACE reads. The repertoire has 100,000 to 110,000 distinct CDR3 sequences, about 5.6% of them found once; the top ten carry about 12%. Germline loops: CDR1 MNHEY, CDR2 SVGAGI. V lost 6 bases and J 6 bases, leaving 12 bases between the germline ends. CDR3 length: 14 residues. This clonotype originated in a woman aged 50 to 65 in good health. The V and J genes are TRBV6-5 and TRBJ1-6; TRBD1 might be the D (5 bases). The sequenced sample was memory T cells sorted from blood. The CDR3 loop reads CASSTGLINSPLHF. As DNA, the CDR3 is TGTGCCAGCAGCACGGGACTGATTAATTCACCCCTCCACTTT.